This TCR beta chain derives from a study of blood T cells in healthy people across ages. Whole-study context: Capture by template switching was about one barcoded beta molecule per two T cells.

Around 9 milliliters of peripheral blood were drawn from each donor into EDTA-treated tubes. Findings of the study overall: Higher diversity and more naive CD4+ cells were features of long-lived donors, compared to aged donors.

A sample-barcoded 5' primer and a J-beta primer mix were used in a second PCR of roughly 7 to 11 cycles. Each sample provided no less than 2.5 million CDR3-containing paired-end reads. One entry per CDR3 protein results from TCRdb running MiXCR on the 5' RACE reads. The sample lists some 880,000 distinct CDR3 sequences; about 37% were seen once. The CDR3 has 13 residues. Trimming stripped 1 base from V and 1 base from J, with 5 bases between. Germline V gives CDR1 SGHRS, CDR2 YFSETQ. This clonotype was seen a few times. The antigen is undetermined. Sequencing used blood. This TCR was recovered from a man younger than 35 in good health. The chain recombines TRBV5-1 with TRBJ1-1, with D uncertain. The CDR3 region has the DNA TGCGCCAGCAGCTTGTTGTCGAACACTGAAGCTTTCTTT. Translating it yields CASSLLSNTEAFF. Full variable domain (missing parts from reference TRBV5-1 and TRBJ1-1): KAGVTQTPRYLIKTRGQQVTLSCSPISGHRSVSWYQQTPGQGLQFLFEYFSETQRNKGNFPGRFSGRQFSNSRSEMNVSTLELGDSALYLCASSLLSNTEAFFGQGTRLTVV.